Following are 10 T cell receptor beta chains from one sample sequenced in a study of T cells after yellow fever vaccination. TCRdb ran MiXCR on the 5' RACE reads and lists one entry per CDR3 protein. Of roughly 520,000 distinct CDR3 sequences in the sample, around a fifth were seen once. The specimen was PBMCs, collected roughly 23 days after the first yellow fever vaccination. Receptors originate from a man aged 18 to 35 who received the YFV17D yellow fever vaccine.

V is TRBV6-5 and J is TRBJ2-5; D remains unclear. V gave up 0 bases and J gave up 4 bases, with 6 bases separating them. Germline V gives CDR1 MNHEY, CDR2 SVGAGI. CDR3 length: 13 residues. The CDR3 DNA is TGTGCCAGCAGTTACTCCAGCCCAGAGACCCAGTACTTC. It yields the protein CASSYSSPETQYF.

The rearrangement joins TRBV9 to TRBJ2-7; the D is unclear. This CDR3 is built from 15 residues. Germline-derived CDR1 and CDR2 are SGDLS and YYNGEE. V gave up 0 bases and J gave up 3 bases, with 13 bases separating them. For the CDR3, the DNA is TGTGCCAGCAGCGTAGGAGGACGAGGAGACTACGAGCAGTACTTC. Amino acids: CASSVGGRGDYEQYF. The whole variable domain, remainder taken from reference TRBV9 and TRBJ2-7, is DSGVTQTPKHLITATGQRVTLRCSPRSGDLSVYWYQQSLDQGLQFLIQYYNGEERAKGNILERFSAQQFPDLHSELNLSSLELGDSALYFCASSVGGRGDYEQYFGPGTRLTVT.

This clonotype was counted at least ten times. The chain has TRBV5-1 and TRBJ2-4; tentatively, D is TRBD2 (5 bases). Between the trimmed V and J ends, which lost 0 bases and 6 bases, there was a span of 10 bases. This CDR3 is 14 amino acids long. Germline CDR1 and CDR2: SGHRS and YFSETQ. The DNA for the CDR3 is TGCGCCAGCAGCTTGGGGGGAGAGGGAAACATTCAGTACTTC. It codes for CASSLGGEGNIQYF.

This clonotype was seen a handful of times. This rearrangement joins TRBV15 to TRBJ2-2; D gene uncertain. V was cut by 4 bases and J by 5 bases, with 11 bases left in between. This CDR3 comprises 14 residues. Germline values: CDR1 LNHNV, CDR2 YYDKDF (reference sequence). The CDR3 spells CATSTPLVTGELFF. The CDR3 coding sequence is TGTGCCACCAGCACCCCGCTAGTTACCGGGGAGCTGTTTTTT.

The gene calls are TRBV7-2 and TRBJ2-2; the match to TRBD1 covers 8 bases. The CDR3 consists of 17 residues. Trimming cost V 3 bases and J 0 bases; bases outside gene matches: 6. CDR1 is SGHTA, CDR2 FQGNSA, per germline. In DNA form, the CDR3 reads TGTGCCAGCAGCTTGCGGAGACAGGGGCCGAACACCGGGGAGCTGTTTTTT. Translated: CASSLRRQGPNTGELFF.

The rearrangement uses TRBV7-9 and TRBJ2-3; TRBD1 is a possible D gene (6 bases). The CDR3 runs 17 residues. Germline V gene sequence: CDR1 SEHNR, CDR2 FQNEAQ (reference sequence). Trimming removed 2 bases at V and 2 bases at J, with 17 bases between. CDR3 sequence reads: CASSLWAWTDLTDTQYF. As DNA, the CDR3 is TGTGCCAGCAGCTTATGGGCTTGGACAGACCTCACAGATACGCAGTATTTT.

This chain connects TRBV7-2 to TRBJ1-6, with TRBD1 as a possible D gene (5 bases). V lost 3 bases and J lost 3, with 9 bases in between. The CDR3 spans 15 residues. Germline V CDR1 and CDR2: SGHTA, FQGNSA. CDR3 nucleotides: TGTGCCAGCAGCTTGGGGGTCCACTATAATTCACCCCTCCACTTT. Translated: CASSLGVHYNSPLHF.

Ten or more counts support this clonotype. The chain links TRBV5-1 to TRBJ2-5; 8 bases match TRBD2. The CDR3 runs 17 residues. The J segment lost 4 bases and the V segment lost 0 bases, leaving 11 bases of the junction unmatched. The germline gives CDR1 SGHRS, CDR2 YFSETQ. The CDR3 DNA reads TGCGCCAGCAGCTTGGTTTCTAGCGGGCCATATGGAGAGACCCAGTACTTC. This encodes CASSLVSSGPYGETQYF. Filled out from reference TRBV5-1 and TRBJ2-5, the complete variable domain reads KAGVTQTPRYLIKTRGQQVTLSCSPISGHRSVSWYQQTPGQGLQFLFEYFSETQRNKGNFPGRFSGRQFSNSRSEMNVSTLELGDSALYLCASSLVSSGPYGETQYFGPGTRLLVL.

The table lists this clonotype with many counts. V is TRBV6-1 and J is TRBJ2-3; 9 bases map to TRBD1. Germline values: CDR1 MNHNS, CDR2 SASEGT. This CDR3 has 15 amino acids. V was pared by 4 bases and J by 0 bases, with 2 bases of the junction left unmatched. This CDR3 reads CASSGTGVSTDTQYF. In DNA form, the CDR3 reads TGTGCCAGCAGTGGGACAGGGGTTAGCACAGATACGCAGTATTTT.

J is TRBJ2-6 and V is TRBV6-1; a weak D match, TRBD1 (5 bases). Per the germline V gene, CDR1 is MNHNS and CDR2 is SASEGT. This CDR3 contains 16 residues. V dropped 6 bases and J dropped 0 bases, with 12 bases sitting between them. The chain's CDR3 is CASSPDTLSGANVLTF. CDR3 bases: TGTGCCAGCAGCCCGGACACACTCTCTGGGGCCAACGTCCTGACTTTC.